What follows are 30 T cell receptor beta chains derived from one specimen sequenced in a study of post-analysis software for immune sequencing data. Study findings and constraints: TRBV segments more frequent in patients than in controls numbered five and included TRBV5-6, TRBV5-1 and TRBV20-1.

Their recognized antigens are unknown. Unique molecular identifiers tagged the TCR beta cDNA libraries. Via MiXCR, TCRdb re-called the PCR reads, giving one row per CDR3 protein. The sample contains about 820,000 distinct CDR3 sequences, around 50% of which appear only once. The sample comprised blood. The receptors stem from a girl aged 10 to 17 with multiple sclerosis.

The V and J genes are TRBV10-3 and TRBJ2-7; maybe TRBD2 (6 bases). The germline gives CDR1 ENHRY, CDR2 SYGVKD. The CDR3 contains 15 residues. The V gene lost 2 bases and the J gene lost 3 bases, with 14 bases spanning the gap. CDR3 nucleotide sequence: TGTGCCATCAGTGAGGGGGGACTGTCAGGCTACGAGCAGTACTTC. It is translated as CAISEGGLSGYEQYF.

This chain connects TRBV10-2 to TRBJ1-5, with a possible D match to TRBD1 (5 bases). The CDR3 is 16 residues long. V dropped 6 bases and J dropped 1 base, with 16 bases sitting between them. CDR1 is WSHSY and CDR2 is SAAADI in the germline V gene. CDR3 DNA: TGCGCCAGCAGAGATGGACGGGGCCCCAGCAATCAGCCCCAGCATTTT. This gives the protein CASRDGRGPSNQPQHF.

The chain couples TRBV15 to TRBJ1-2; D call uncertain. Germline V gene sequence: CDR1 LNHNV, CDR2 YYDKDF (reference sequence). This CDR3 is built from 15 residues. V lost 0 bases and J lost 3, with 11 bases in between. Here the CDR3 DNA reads TGTGCCACCAGCAGAGATTTGGGTGTTTACTATGGCTACACCTTC. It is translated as CATSRDLGVYYGYTF.

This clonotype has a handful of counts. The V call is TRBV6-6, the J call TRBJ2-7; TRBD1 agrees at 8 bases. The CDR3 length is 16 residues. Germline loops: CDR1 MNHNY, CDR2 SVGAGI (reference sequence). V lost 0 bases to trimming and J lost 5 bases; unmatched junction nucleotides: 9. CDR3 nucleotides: TGTGCCAGCAGTTACTCGAGTAGGACAGGGATCAACGAGCAGTACTTC. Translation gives CASSYSSRTGINEQYF.

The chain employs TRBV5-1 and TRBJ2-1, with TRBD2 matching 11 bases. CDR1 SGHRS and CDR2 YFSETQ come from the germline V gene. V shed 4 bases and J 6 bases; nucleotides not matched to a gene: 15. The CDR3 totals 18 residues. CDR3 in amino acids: CASSISGTSGHPTNEQFF. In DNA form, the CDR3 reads TGCGCCAGCAGCATTTCCGGGACTAGCGGCCACCCCACCAATGAGCAGTTCTTC.

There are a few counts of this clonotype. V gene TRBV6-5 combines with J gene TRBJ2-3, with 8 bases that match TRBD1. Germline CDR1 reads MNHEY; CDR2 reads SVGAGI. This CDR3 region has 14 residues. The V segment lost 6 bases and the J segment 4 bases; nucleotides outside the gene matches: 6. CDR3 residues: CASRPPTGADTQYF. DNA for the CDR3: TGTGCCAGCAGACCCCCGACAGGGGCAGATACGCAGTATTTT.

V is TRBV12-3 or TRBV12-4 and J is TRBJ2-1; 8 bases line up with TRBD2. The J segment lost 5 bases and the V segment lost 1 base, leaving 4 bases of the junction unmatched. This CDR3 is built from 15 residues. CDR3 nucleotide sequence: TGTGCCAGCAGTTTAGATCGCGGGGGGAACAATGAGCAGTTCTTC. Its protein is CASSLDRGGNNEQFF.

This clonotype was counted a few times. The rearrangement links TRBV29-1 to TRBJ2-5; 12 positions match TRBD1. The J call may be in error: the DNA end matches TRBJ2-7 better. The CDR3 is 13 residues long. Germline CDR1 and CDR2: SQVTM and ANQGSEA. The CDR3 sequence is CSVPGTGGGEQYF. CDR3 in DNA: TGCAGCGTTCCCGGGACAGGGGGCGGCGAGCAGTACTTC.

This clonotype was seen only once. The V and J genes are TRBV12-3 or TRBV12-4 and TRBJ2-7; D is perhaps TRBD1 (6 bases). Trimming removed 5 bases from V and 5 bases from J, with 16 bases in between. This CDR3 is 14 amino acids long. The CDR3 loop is CASSRQGKNHEQYF. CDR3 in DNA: TGTGCCAGCAGTCGCCAGGGGAAAAACCACGAGCAGTACTTC.

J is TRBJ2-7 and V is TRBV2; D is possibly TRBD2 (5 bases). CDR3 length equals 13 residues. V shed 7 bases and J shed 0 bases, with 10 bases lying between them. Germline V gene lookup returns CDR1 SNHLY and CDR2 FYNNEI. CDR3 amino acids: CASILASSYEQYF. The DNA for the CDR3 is TGTGCCAGCATCCTAGCCAGCTCCTACGAGCAGTACTTC. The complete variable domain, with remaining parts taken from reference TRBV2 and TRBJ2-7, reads EPEVTQTPSHQVTQMGQEVILRCVPISNHLYFYWYRQILGQKVEFLVSFYNNEISEKSEIFDDQFSVERPDGSNFTLKIRSTKLEDSAMYFCASILASSYEQYFGPGTRLTVT.

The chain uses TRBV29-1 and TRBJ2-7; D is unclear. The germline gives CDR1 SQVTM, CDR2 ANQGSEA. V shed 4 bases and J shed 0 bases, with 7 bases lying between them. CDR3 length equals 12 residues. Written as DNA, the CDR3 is TGCAGCGTTGTCAGCAGCTCCTACGAGCAGTACTTC. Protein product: CSVVSSSYEQYF.

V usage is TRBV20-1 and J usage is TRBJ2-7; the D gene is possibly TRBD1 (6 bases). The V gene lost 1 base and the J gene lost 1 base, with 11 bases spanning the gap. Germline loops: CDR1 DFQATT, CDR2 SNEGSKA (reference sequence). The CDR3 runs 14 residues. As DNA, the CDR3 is TGCAGTGCTAGAGCCGCACAGGGTTCCTACGAGCAGTACTTC. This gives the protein CSARAAQGSYEQYF.

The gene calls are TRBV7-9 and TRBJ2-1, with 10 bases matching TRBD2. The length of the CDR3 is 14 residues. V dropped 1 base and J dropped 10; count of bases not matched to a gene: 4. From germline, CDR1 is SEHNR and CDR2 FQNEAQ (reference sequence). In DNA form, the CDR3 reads TGTGCCAGCAGCTTAGAAGCGGGAGGGGAGGAGCAGTTCTTC. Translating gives CASSLEAGGEEQFF.

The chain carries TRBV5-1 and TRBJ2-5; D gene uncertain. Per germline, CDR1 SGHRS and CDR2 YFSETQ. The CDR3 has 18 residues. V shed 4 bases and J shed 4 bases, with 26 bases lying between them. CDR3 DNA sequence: TGCGCCAGCAGCCCGAAGATACCACTCGAAAGGTTCCTAGAGACCCAGTACTTC. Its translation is CASSPKIPLERFLETQYF.

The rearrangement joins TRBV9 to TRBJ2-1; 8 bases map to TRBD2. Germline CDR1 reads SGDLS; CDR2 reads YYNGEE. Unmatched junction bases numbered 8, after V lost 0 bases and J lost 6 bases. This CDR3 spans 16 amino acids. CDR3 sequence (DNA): TGTGCCAGCAGCGTAGCGGCTAGCGGGCCGGTCAATGAGCAGTTCTTC. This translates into CASSVAASGPVNEQFF.

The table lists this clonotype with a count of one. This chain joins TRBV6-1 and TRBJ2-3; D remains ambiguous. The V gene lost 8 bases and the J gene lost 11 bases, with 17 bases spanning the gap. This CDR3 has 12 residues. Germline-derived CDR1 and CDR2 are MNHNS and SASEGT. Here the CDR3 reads CASGWRGVGQYF. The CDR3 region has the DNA TGTGCCAGCGGCTGGCGAGGTGTAGGGCAGTATTTT.

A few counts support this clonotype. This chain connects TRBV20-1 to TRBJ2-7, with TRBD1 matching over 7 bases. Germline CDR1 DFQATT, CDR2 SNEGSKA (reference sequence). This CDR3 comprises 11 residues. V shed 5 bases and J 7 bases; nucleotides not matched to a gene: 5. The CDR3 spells CSASDRVEQYF. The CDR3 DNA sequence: TGCAGTGCTTCCGACAGGGTTGAGCAGTACTTC.

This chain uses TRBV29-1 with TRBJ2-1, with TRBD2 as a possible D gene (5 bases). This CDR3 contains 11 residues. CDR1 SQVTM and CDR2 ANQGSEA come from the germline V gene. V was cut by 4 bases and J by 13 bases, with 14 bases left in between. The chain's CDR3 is CSVGSRDPQFF. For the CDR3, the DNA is TGCAGCGTTGGGTCCCGGGATCCACAGTTCTTC.

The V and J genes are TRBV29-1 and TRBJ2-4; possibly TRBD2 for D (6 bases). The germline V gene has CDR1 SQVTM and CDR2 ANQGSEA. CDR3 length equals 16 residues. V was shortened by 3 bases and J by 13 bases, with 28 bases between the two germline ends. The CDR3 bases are TGCAGCGTTGAGGGGACTTCCTTCACTATTTACAATGAGCAGTACTTC. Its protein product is CSVEGTSFTIYNEQYF.

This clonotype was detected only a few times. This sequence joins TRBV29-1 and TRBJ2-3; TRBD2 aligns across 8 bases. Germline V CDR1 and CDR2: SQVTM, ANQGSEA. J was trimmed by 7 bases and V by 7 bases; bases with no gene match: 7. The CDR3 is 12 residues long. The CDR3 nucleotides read TGCAGCGCCGGGGGGGCCGTGAATACGCAGTATTTT. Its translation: CSAGGAVNTQYF.

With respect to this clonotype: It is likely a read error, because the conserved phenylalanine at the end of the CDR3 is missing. The CDR3 DNA sequence: TGCGCCAGCAGCGACGCGACTAGCGGGAGGGCGCAGTATTGT. It yields the protein CASSDATSGRAQYC. The chain uses TRBV5-1 and TRBJ2-3; TRBD2 matches at 14 bases. The CDR3 consists of 14 residues. The germline gives CDR1 SGHRS, CDR2 YFSETQ. After removal of 4 bases from V and 10 bases from J, the junction contained 5 bases not matched to a gene.

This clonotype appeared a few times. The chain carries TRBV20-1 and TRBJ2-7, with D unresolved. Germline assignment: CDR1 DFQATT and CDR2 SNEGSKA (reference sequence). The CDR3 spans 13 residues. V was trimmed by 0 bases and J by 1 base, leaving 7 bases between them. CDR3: CSARDLRSYEQYF. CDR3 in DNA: TGCAGTGCTAGAGATTTACGGTCCTACGAGCAGTACTTC.

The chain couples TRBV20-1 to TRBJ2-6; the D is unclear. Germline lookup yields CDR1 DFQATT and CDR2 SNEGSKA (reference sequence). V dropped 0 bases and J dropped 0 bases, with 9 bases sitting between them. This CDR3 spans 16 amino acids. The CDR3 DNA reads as TGCAGTGCTAGAGATACCGGCCTCTCTGGGGCCAACGTCCTGACTTTC. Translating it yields CSARDTGLSGANVLTF.

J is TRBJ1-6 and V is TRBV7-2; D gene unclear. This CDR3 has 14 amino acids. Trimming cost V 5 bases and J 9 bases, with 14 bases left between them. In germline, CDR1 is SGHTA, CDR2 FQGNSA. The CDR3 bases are TGTGCCAGCAGCCGAAATAAAATTGGTTCACCCCTCCACTTT. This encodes CASSRNKIGSPLHF. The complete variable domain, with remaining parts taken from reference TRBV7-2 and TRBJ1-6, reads GAGVSQSPSNKVTEKGKDVELRCDPISGHTALYWYRQSLGQGLEFLIYFQGNSAPDKSGLPSDRFSAERTGGSVSTLTIQRTQQEDSAVYLCASSRNKIGSPLHFGNGTRLTVT.

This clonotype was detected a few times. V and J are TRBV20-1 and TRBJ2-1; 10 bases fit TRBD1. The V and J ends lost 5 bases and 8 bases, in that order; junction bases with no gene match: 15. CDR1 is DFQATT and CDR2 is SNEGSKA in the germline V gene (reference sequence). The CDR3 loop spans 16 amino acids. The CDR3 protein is CSARKSPGQGSDEQFF. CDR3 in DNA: TGCAGTGCTCGAAAAAGCCCGGGACAGGGGTCAGATGAGCAGTTCTTC.

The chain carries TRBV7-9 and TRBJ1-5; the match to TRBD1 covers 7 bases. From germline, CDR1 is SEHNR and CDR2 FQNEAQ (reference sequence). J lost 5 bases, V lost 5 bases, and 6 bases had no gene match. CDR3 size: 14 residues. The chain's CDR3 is CASSRDSTYQPQHF. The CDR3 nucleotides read TGTGCCAGCAGCCGGGACAGTACTTATCAGCCCCAGCATTTT.

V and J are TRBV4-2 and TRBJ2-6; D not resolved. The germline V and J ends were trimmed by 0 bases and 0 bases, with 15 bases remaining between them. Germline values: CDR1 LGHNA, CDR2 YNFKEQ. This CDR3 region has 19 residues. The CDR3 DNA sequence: TGTGCCAGCAGCCAAGATCCTGTTATAGGTTCCTCTGGGGCCAACGTCCTGACTTTC. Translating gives CASSQDPVIGSSGANVLTF.

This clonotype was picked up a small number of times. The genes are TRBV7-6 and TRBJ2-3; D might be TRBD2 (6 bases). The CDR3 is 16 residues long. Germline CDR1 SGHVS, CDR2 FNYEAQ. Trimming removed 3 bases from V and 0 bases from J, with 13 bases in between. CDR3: CASSFGGGASTDTQYF. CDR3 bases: TGTGCCAGCAGCTTCGGGGGTGGGGCTAGCACAGATACGCAGTATTTT.

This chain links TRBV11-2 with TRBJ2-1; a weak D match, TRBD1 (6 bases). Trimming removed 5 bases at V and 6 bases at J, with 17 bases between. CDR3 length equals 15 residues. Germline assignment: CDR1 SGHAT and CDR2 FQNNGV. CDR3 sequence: CASSPGVRGGNEQFF. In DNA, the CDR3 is TGTGCCAGCAGCCCAGGGGTCAGGGGTGGCAATGAGCAGTTCTTC. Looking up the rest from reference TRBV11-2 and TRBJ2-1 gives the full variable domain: EAGVAQSPRYKIIEKRQSVAFWCNPISGHATLYWYQQILGQGPKLLIQFQNNGVVDDSQLPKDRFSAERLKGVDSTLKIQPAKLEDSAVYLCASSPGVRGGNEQFFGPGTRLTVL.

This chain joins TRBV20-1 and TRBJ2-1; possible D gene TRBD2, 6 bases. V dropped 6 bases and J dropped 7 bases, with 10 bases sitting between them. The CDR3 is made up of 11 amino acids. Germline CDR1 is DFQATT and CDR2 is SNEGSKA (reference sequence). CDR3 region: CSAGGDNEQFF. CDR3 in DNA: TGCAGTGCCGGGGGTGATAATGAGCAGTTCTTC.